This T cell receptor beta chain was documented in a study of cytomegalovirus exposure and HLA in healthy donors. As for the study in general: Earlier, 150 million to 200 million T cells were analyzed, and about 120 million unique TCR beta sequences were found among them.

Use of 60 Vbeta and 13 Jbeta primers characterized the PCR. Produced via immunoSEQ multiplex PCR; TCRdb's table is partial and in-frame only. Of 95,000 to 100,000 clones in the sample, around 76% were seen once. As for this clone: Its antigen is not known.

Study-level findings and limits: Altogether, 150 to 200 TCR beta chains were recorded as cytomegalovirus-associated. Earlier analysis found most TCR beta V segments productive about 87% or about 30% of the time. Per a later analysis, about 15,000 TCR beta sequences showed association with HLA alleles at 0.05 false discovery rate.

V was pared by 1 base and J by 2 bases, with 3 bases of the junction left unmatched. This CDR3 comprises 15 residues. The germline CDR1 and CDR2 sequences are SGHRS and YFSETQ. Specimen: PBMCs. V is TRBV5-1 and J is TRBJ2-7; TRBD1 aligns across 10 bases. The source of this sequence is a man aged 35 to 55 in good health and CMV-seropositive. CDR3 sequence (DNA): TGCGCCAGCAGCTTGAGGGACAGGGGTACCTACGAGCAGTACTTC. Translated: CASSLRDRGTYEQYF.